Presented here are 26 T cell receptor beta chains from one specimen sequenced in a study of blood T cell repertoires in COVID-19. Assay: immunoSEQ multiplex PCR; the TCRdb copy retains only in-frame clones and omits some. The sample shows 200,000 to 250,000 clones, nearly 90% of them seen only once. Sample: PBMCs or T cells enriched from blood (not recorded which). The receptor source for this set is a man aged 25-40 years who had recovered from COVID-19.

V and J are TRBV6-6 and TRBJ2-5, with TRBD1 as a possible D gene (5 bases). The ends were cut back, 5 bases at V and 5 bases at J, with 15 bases in the middle. Germline assignment: CDR1 MNHNY and CDR2 SVGAGI (reference sequence). The CDR3 has 14 amino acids. The CDR3 DNA reads TGTGCCAGCAGTGCACAAGACAGCGAGGAGACCCAGTACTTC. This translates into CASSAQDSEETQYF.

This clone was counted between two and nine times. This chain uses TRBV5-8 with TRBJ1-3; 8 nucleotides line up with TRBD1. Germline V gene data show CDR1 as SGHTS and CDR2 as YDEGEE. This CDR3 spans 15 amino acids. V trimming: 4 bases; J trimming: 2 bases; junction bases outside the gene matches: 5. The DNA for the CDR3 is TGTGCCAGCAGCATCAGGGGGCGGACTGGAAACACCATATATTTT. Protein product: CASSIRGRTGNTIYF.

The CDR3 protein is CASSLVNNMKQYF. CDR3 nucleotides: TGTGCCAGCAGTTTAGTAAATAACATGAAGCAGTACTTC. This rearrangement joins TRBV12-3 or TRBV12-4 to TRBJ2-7; no clear D. CDR3 length: 13 residues. V was pared by 1 base and J by 8 bases, with 12 bases between.

In this sample, this clone turned up a few times. CDR3 DNA: TGTGCCTGGAGAAAACCCCCGGGAACGGACGAAGCTTTCTTT. Translation: CAWRKPPGTDEAFF. The rearrangement joins TRBV30 to TRBJ1-1, with unresolved D. V lost 3 bases and J 8 bases, leaving 19 bases between the germline ends. CDR1 is GTSNPN and CDR2 is SVGIG in the germline V gene (reference sequence). The CDR3 has 14 amino acids.

This chain uses TRBV28 with TRBJ1-2; 8 bases align to TRBD1. CDR3 length: 13 amino acids. V dropped 6 bases and J dropped 7; count of bases not matched to a gene: 7. Germline CDR1 and CDR2: MDHEN and SYDVKM. CDR3 sequence reads: CASRPGTGLGYTF. The CDR3 coding sequence is TGTGCCAGCAGACCCGGGACAGGTCTTGGCTACACCTTC.

The chain couples TRBV28 to TRBJ2-1; TRBD2 aligns across 14 bases. CDR1 and CDR2 from the germline V gene are MDHEN and SYDVKM. The CDR3 sequence is 16 residues long. With V trimmed by 5 bases and J by 7 bases, 7 bases remained unmatched. This CDR3 reads CASSPRRLAGGNEQFF. The CDR3 DNA follows: TGTGCCAGCAGTCCCCGTCGACTAGCGGGAGGGAATGAGCAGTTCTTC.

V and J are TRBV27 and TRBJ1-6; TRBD1 agrees at 9 bases. The germline V gene encodes CDR1 MNHEY and CDR2 SMNVEV (reference sequence). Trimming cost V 9 bases and J 7 bases; bases outside gene matches: 7. The CDR3 spans 14 residues. The CDR3 loop reads CASGTGRTNSPLHF. Here the CDR3 DNA reads TGTGCCAGTGGGACAGGGAGAACAAATTCACCCCTCCACTTT.

CDR3 DNA: TGTGCCAGCAGAACTGGGACTAGCCTTCCCTACGAGCAGTACTTC. Translating it yields CASRTGTSLPYEQYF. V and J are TRBV28 and TRBJ2-7, with 9 bases lining up with TRBD2. The CDR3 runs to 15 residues. The V segment lost 6 bases and the J segment 2 bases; nucleotides outside the gene matches: 8. Germline V gives CDR1 MDHEN, CDR2 SYDVKM.

The V and J genes are TRBV7-3 and TRBJ2-7, with 10 bases lining up with TRBD1. Germline loops: CDR1 SGHTA, CDR2 FQGTGA. The CDR3 is 14 amino acids. Trimming removed 5 bases from V and 7 bases from J; junction bases left unmatched: 8. This chain's CDR3 is CASSPRQGAAEQYF. The DNA of the CDR3 is TGTGCCAGCAGCCCCAGACAGGGGGCTGCAGAGCAGTACTTC.

Turning to this clone: This same CDR3 is encoded by further DNA sequences in the sample. V is TRBV14 and J is TRBJ1-1; no firm D call. The germline gives CDR1 SGHDN, CDR2 FVKESK. CDR3 length: 13 residues. Trimming shortened V by 4 bases and J by 5 bases, and 11 bases separated the two germline ends. The CDR3 region is CASSLTGGTEAFF. The CDR3 DNA reads TGTGCCAGCAGCCTGACGGGTGGTACTGAAGCTTTCTTT.

This chain links TRBV18 with TRBJ2-5, with D uncertain. The CDR3 spans 13 residues. Germline loops: CDR1 KGHSH, CDR2 LQKENI. V dropped 5 bases and J dropped 2 bases, with 9 bases sitting between them. The chain's CDR3 is CASSTGGQETQYF. In nucleotides, the CDR3 is TGTGCCAGCTCAACCGGCGGACAAGAGACCCAGTACTTC.

The chain carries TRBV5-4 and TRBJ1-6; D unresolved. The CDR3 totals 13 residues. In germline, CDR1 is SGHNT, CDR2 YYREEE (reference sequence). Trimming took off 4 bases at V and 8 bases at J, with 10 bases between the two ends. The CDR3 nucleotides are TGTGCCAGCAGCCCCACCCGGGATTCACCCCTCCACTTT. It codes for CASSPTRDSPLHF.

The rearrangement joins TRBV9 to TRBJ1-5; 9 positions agree with TRBD1. The CDR3 covers 15 residues. Trimming removed 4 bases from V and 0 bases from J; junction bases left unmatched: 2. Germline CDR1 and CDR2: SGDLS and YYNGEE. The DNA for the CDR3 is TGTGCCAGCAGCCCGGGACAGGGTAGCAATCAGCCCCAGCATTTT. Translated, it gives CASSPGQGSNQPQHF.

This clone was seen once. This rearrangement joins TRBV30 to TRBJ2-1, with 14 bases aligning to TRBD2. Per the germline V gene, CDR1 is GTSNPN and CDR2 is SVGIG (reference sequence). Germline trimming cut 5 bases from V and 9 bases from J; bases unmatched to any gene: 6. This CDR3 spans 14 amino acids. The DNA for the CDR3 is TGTGCCTGGCACCCGGGACTAGCGGGAGTTGAGCAGTTCTTC. Protein product: CAWHPGLAGVEQFF.

This sequence joins TRBV12-2 and TRBJ2-2; the table assigns TRBD2, which was not confirmed against the DNA. TRBV12-2 is described as a pseudogene. This CDR3 has 22 amino acids. CDR3 in DNA: TGTGCAAGTCGCGATTTAACCCCCGGGACTAGAGTACTAGACACGAACACCGGGGAGCTGTTTTTT. Translation gives CASRDLTPGTRVLDTNTGELFF.

The chain recombines TRBV3-1 (or the pseudogene TRBV3-2) with TRBJ2-2; 8 nucleotides align to TRBD1. The CDR3 spans 19 residues. Germline lookup yields CDR1 LGHDT and CDR2 YNNKEL (reference sequence). V gave up 5 bases and J gave up 1 base; unmatched junction bases: 15. CDR3 bases: TGTGCCAGCAGCGGTCGGACAGGGAGGCCAATAAAGAACACCGGGGAGCTGTTTTTT. This codes for CASSGRTGRPIKNTGELFF.

This chain connects TRBV18 to TRBJ2-3, with D tentatively TRBD1 (6 bases). Germline assignment: CDR1 KGHSH and CDR2 LQKENI. The CDR3 contains 14 residues. The V end lost 2 bases, the J end lost 0 bases, and 6 bases lay between the germline ends. The CDR3 nucleotides are TGTGCCAGCTCACCAGACAGGAGCACAGATACGCAGTATTTT. It yields the protein CASSPDRSTDTQYF.

V gene TRBV5-5 combines with J gene TRBJ1-2; 7 bases are shared with TRBD1. The CDR3 has 13 residues. Per the germline V gene, CDR1 is SGHKS and CDR2 is YYEKEE (reference sequence). Trimming removed 4 bases from V and 7 bases from J; junction bases left unmatched: 7. CDR3 region: CASSIDRVRGYTF. The CDR3 coding sequence is TGTGCCAGCAGCATTGACAGGGTCCGTGGCTACACCTTC.

This clone has just one count. The chain couples TRBV23-1 to TRBJ1-1, with a possible D match to TRBD1 (6 bases). TRBV23-1 is classed as an ORF, of uncertain function. Deletions cut 0 bases from V and 7 bases from J, with 12 bases between. The CDR3 covers 14 residues. This chain's CDR3 is CASSQSVGGLEAFF. In nucleotides, the CDR3 is TGCGCCAGCAGTCAATCAGTAGGGGGTCTTGAAGCTTTCTTT.

The chain uses TRBV7-9 and TRBJ2-3; 9 bases agree with TRBD1. CDR1 and CDR2 (germline): SEHNR, FQNEAQ (reference sequence). The CDR3 totals 14 residues. J lost 5 bases, V lost 3 bases, and 3 bases had no gene match. The CDR3 nucleotides read TGTGCCAGCAGCTTGGGACAGGGTGTAGATACGCAGTATTTT. Protein product: CASSLGQGVDTQYF. Full variable domain (outside the CDR3, taken from reference TRBV7-9 and TRBJ2-3): DTGVSQNPRHKITKRGQNVTFRCDPISEHNRLYWYRQTLGQGPEFLTYFQNEAQLEKSRLLSDRFSAERPKGSFSTLEIQRTEQGDSAMYLCASSLGQGVDTQYFGPGTRLTVL.

V is TRBV18 and J is TRBJ2-7, with TRBD1 matching over 7 bases. This CDR3 spans 15 amino acids. V dropped 2 bases and J dropped 0; count of bases not matched to a gene: 4. Germline V gives CDR1 KGHSH, CDR2 LQKENI. In DNA, the CDR3 is TGTGCCAGCTCACCATCCAGGGGGAGCTCCTACGAGCAGTACTTC. This codes for CASSPSRGSSYEQYF.

This clone was seen at least ten times. The chain combines TRBV6-5 with TRBJ2-2; 10 nucleotides agree with TRBD1. Germline-derived CDR1 and CDR2 are MNHEY and SVGAGI. The CDR3 is made up of 15 amino acids. The V gene end was trimmed by 6 bases and the J gene end by 6 bases; junction bases not matched to a gene: 7. The CDR3 DNA reads TGTGCCAGCAGCCAGACAGGGGGCTACGCCGGGGAGCTGTTTTTT. Translated: CASSQTGGYAGELFF.

The chain has TRBV5-6 and TRBJ2-5; D not resolved. Germline CDR1 and CDR2: SGHDT and YYEEEE. CDR3 length: 13 amino acids. The ends were cut back, 0 bases at V and 2 bases at J, with 5 bases in the middle. The DNA for the CDR3 is TGTGCCAGCAGCTTGGTCCATCAAGAGACCCAGTACTTC. It translates to CASSLVHQETQYF.

This chain connects TRBV29-1 to TRBJ1-2; TRBD1 matches 9 bases. V was pared by 3 bases and J by 0 bases, with 5 bases of the junction left unmatched. The CDR3 has 15 residues. Germline V gene sequence: CDR1 SQVTM, CDR2 ANQGSEA. This chain's CDR3 is CSVEQDRGANYGYTF. The CDR3 DNA follows: TGCAGCGTTGAGCAGGACAGGGGTGCTAACTATGGCTACACCTTC.

The gene calls are TRBV15 and TRBJ2-7, with a tentative D call TRBD1 (6 bases). The CDR3 spans 15 residues. V lost 1 base and J lost 3, with 13 bases in between. The germline CDR1 and CDR2 sequences are LNHNV and YYDKDF (reference sequence). CDR3 region: CATSRGGQTNYEQYF. CDR3 sequence (DNA): TGTGCCACCAGCAGAGGGGGACAAACTAACTACGAGCAGTACTTC.

The V call is TRBV11-3, the J call TRBJ2-7; 11 bases are shared with TRBD2. The V and J ends lost 0 bases and 6 bases, in that order; junction bases with no gene match: 4. The CDR3 has 15 residues. From germline, CDR1 is SGHNT and CDR2 YENEEA. The CDR3 DNA sequence: TGTGCCAGCAGCTTAGATAGCGGGGGGGCGTCCGAGCAGTACTTC. This translates into CASSLDSGGASEQYF.